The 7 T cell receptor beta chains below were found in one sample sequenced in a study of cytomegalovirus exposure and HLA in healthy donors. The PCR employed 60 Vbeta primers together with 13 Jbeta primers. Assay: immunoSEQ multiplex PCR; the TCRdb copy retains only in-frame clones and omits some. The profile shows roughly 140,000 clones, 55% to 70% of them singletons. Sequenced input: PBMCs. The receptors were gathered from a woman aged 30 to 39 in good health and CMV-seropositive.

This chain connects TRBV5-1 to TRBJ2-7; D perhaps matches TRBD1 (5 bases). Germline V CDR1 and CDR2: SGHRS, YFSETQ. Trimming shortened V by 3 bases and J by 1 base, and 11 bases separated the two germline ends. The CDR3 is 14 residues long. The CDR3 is CASSSWTPSYEQYF. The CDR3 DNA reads TGCGCCAGCAGCTCATGGACACCTTCCTACGAGCAGTACTTC.

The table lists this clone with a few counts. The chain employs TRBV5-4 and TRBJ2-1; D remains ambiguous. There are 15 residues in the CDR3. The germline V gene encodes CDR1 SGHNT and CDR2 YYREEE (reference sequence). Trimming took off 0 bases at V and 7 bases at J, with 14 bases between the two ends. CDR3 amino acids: CASSLEVSRVNEQFF. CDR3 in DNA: TGTGCCAGCAGCTTGGAAGTTAGCCGCGTGAATGAGCAGTTCTTC.

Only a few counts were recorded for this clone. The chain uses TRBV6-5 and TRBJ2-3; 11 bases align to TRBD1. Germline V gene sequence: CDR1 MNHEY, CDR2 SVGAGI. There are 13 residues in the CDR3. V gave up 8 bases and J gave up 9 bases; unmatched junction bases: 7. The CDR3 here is CASAGTGGQTQYF. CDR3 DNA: TGTGCCAGCGCCGGGACAGGGGGTCAAACGCAGTATTTT.

CDR3 loop: CASSLGTVSMNTEAFF. CDR3 in DNA: TGCGCCAGCAGCCTCGGGACAGTGAGTATGAACACTGAAGCTTTCTTT. The chain employs TRBV5-1 and TRBJ1-1; TRBD1 agrees at 7 bases. CDR3 length: 16 amino acids. The junction had 9 bases not matched to a gene; V was cut back by 4 bases and J by 0 bases. CDR1 and CDR2 from the germline V gene are SGHRS and YFSETQ.

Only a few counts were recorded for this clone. CDR3: CASSVGQFYEQYF. CDR3 nucleotides: TGTGCCAGCAGCGTCGGACAGTTCTACGAGCAGTACTTC. V gene TRBV7-9 combines with J gene TRBJ2-7, with D perhaps TRBD1 (6 bases). This CDR3 spans 13 amino acids. Trimming removed 5 bases at V and 3 bases at J, with 11 bases between. In germline, CDR1 is SEHNR, CDR2 FQNEAQ (reference sequence).

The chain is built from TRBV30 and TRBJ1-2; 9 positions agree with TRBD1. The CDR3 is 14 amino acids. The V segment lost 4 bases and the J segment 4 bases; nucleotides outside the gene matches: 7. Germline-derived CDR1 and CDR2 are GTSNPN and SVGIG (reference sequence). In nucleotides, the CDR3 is TGTGCCTGGAACCGCGGGACAGGGTCCTATGGCTACACCTTC. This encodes CAWNRGTGSYGYTF.

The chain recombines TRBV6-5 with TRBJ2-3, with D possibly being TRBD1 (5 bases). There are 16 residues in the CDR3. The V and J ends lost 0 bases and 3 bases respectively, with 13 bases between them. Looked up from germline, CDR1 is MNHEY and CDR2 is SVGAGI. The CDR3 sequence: CASSYSTVATTDTQYF. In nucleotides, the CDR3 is TGTGCCAGCAGTTACTCGACAGTTGCGACAACAGATACGCAGTATTTT.